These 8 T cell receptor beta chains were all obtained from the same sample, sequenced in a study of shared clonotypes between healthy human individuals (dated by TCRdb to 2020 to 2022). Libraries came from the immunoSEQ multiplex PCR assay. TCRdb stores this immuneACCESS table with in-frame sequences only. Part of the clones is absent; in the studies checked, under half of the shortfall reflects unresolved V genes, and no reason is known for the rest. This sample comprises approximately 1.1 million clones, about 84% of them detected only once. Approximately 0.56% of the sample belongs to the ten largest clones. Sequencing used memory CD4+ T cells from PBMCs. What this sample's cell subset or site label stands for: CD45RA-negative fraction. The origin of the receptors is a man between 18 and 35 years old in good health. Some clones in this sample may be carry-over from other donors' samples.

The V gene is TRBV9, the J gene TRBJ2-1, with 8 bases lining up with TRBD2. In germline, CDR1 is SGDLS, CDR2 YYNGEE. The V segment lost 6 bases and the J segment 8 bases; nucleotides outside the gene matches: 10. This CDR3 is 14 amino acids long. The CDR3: CASTKTSASYEQFF. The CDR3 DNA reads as TGTGCCAGCACTAAGACTAGCGCGAGCTATGAGCAGTTCTTC. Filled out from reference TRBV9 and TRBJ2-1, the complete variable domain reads DSGVTQTPKHLITATGQRVTLRCSPRSGDLSVYWYQQSLDQGLQFLIQYYNGEERAKGNILERFSAQQFPDLHSELNLSSLELGDSALYFCASTKTSASYEQFFGPGTRLTVL.

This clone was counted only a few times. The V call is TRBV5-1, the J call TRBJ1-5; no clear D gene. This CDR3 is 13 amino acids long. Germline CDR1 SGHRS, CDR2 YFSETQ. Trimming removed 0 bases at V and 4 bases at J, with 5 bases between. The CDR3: CASSLEANQPQHF. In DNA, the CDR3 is TGCGCCAGCAGCTTGGAGGCGAATCAGCCCCAGCATTTT.

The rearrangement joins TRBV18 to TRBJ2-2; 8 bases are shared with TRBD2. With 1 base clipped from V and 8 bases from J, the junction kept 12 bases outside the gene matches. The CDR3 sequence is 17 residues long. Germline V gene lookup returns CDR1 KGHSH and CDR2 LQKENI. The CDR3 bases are TGTGCCAGCTCACCACTATCAGCGGGAGTGTTTATTGGGGAGCTGTTTTTT. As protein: CASSPLSAGVFIGELFF.

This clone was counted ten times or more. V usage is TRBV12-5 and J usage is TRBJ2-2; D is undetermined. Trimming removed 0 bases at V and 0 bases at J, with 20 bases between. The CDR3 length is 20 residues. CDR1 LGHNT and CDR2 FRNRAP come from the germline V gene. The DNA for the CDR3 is TGTGCTAGTGGTTTGGTACGTGGTAACAGCCTATTCGCGAACACCGGGGAGCTGTTTTTT. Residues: CASGLVRGNSLFANTGELFF.

The CDR3 DNA reads TGTGCCAGCAGCTTTGCTGTGAACACTGAAGCTTTCTTT. Translating it yields CASSFAVNTEAFF. The chain combines TRBV7-7 with TRBJ1-1; no firm D call. This CDR3 is 13 amino acids long. V shed 3 bases and J shed 0 bases, with 5 bases lying between them. The germline V gene has CDR1 SSHAT and CDR2 FNYEAQ (reference sequence).

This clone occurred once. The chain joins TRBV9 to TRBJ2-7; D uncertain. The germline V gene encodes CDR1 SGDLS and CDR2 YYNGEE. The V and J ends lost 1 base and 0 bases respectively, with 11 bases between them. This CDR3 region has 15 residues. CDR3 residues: CASSVSPGPSYEQYF. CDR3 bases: TGTGCCAGCAGCGTAAGTCCGGGTCCCTCCTACGAGCAGTACTTC.

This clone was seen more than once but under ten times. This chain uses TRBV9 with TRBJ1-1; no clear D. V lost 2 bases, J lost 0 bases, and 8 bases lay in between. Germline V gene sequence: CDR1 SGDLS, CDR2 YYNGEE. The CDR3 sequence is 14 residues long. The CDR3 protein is CASSVGGMNTEAFF. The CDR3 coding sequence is TGTGCCAGCAGCGTTGGAGGGATGAACACTGAAGCTTTCTTT.

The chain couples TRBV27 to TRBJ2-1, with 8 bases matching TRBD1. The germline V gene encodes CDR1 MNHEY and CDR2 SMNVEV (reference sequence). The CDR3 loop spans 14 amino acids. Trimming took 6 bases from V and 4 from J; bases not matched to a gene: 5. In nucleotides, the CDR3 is TGTGCCAGCAGGACGGGACAGGTATACAATGAGCAGTTCTTC. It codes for CASRTGQVYNEQFF.